Below are 24 T cell receptor beta chains sequenced from a single sample in a study of PD-1 blockade in classical Hodgkin lymphoma. The data were produced by immunoSEQ multiplex PCR, yet TCRdb's version contains in-frame clones alone and is incomplete. The repertoire has under 35,000 clones, around three quarters of them found once; the top ten carry about 3.9%. Time point in this sample: cycle 4 day 1 (C4D1), after less than 7 weeks of nivolumab. Autologous stem cell transplantation was followed by relapse in every patient, and brentuximab vedotin exposure varied. This specimen consisted of peripheral blood mononuclear cells (PBMCs), obtained before the fourth cycle of nivolumab. The receptor source for this set is a human donor with classical Hodgkin lymphoma.

The V and J genes are TRBV6-1 and TRBJ2-7; perhaps TRBD2 as D (6 bases). The ends were cut back, 7 bases at V and 3 bases at J, with 16 bases in the middle. The V gene's germline CDR1 is MNHNS and CDR2 SASEGT. The CDR3 runs 14 residues. Here the CDR3 reads CASKGNSGGYEQYF. As DNA, the CDR3 is TGTGCCAGCAAGGGCAACTCCGGGGGCTACGAGCAGTACTTC.

This clone has more than one count but fewer than ten. The chain recombines TRBV4-1 with TRBJ1-4; D is possibly TRBD1 (6 bases). Trimming took 0 bases from V and 7 from J, leaving 18 bases between them. This CDR3 comprises 17 residues. Germline assignment: CDR1 MGHRA and CDR2 YSYEKL. CDR3 protein: CASSQDRSGGAGEKLFF. CDR3 in DNA: TGCGCCAGCAGCCAAGATCGGTCCGGGGGCGCGGGTGAAAAACTGTTTTTT.

A single count supports this clone. This rearrangement joins TRBV19 to TRBJ1-5, with D tentatively TRBD1 (6 bases). CDR1 LNHDA and CDR2 SQIVND come from the germline V gene (reference sequence). Between the trimmed V and J ends, which lost 6 bases and 5 bases, there was a span of 17 bases. The CDR3 loop spans 15 amino acids. The CDR3 DNA sequence: TGTGCCAGTAGCCCAACAGGGACTGCTTATCAGCCCCAGCATTTT. As protein: CASSPTGTAYQPQHF. The variable domain in full, completed from reference TRBV19 and TRBJ1-5, reads DGGITQSPKYLFRKEGQNVTLSCEQNLNHDAMYWYRQDPGQGLRLIYYSQIVNDFQKGDIAEGYSVSREKKESFPLTVTSAQKNPTAFYLCASSPTGTAYQPQHFGDGTRLSIL.

This clone occurred once. CDR3 residues: CASSPRGEGEQFF. Written as DNA, the CDR3 is TGTGCCAGCTCACCACGCGGCGAGGGTGAGCAGTTCTTC. This rearrangement joins TRBV18 to TRBJ2-1, with a tentative D call TRBD2 (5 bases). The CDR3 has 13 residues. V lost 1 base, J lost 9 bases, and 10 bases lay in between. In germline, CDR1 is KGHSH, CDR2 LQKENI.

This chain joins TRBV28 and TRBJ2-7; D might be TRBD1 (6 bases). The CDR3 covers 17 residues. Deletions cut 3 bases from V and 0 bases from J, with 18 bases between. Germline lookup yields CDR1 MDHEN and CDR2 SYDVKM. The CDR3 bases are TGTGCCAGCAGTTTTGGGGGCGGGTTGAGTTTCTCCTACGAGCAGTACTTC. This translates into CASSFGGGLSFSYEQYF.

This chain connects TRBV27 to TRBJ1-1; D is perhaps TRBD1 (5 bases). Germline loops: CDR1 MNHEY, CDR2 SMNVEV (reference sequence). CDR3 length: 14 amino acids. Trimming took 3 bases from V and 1 from J, leaving 9 bases between them. Here the CDR3 DNA reads TGTGCCAGCAGTTTCGGGGCTGGGAACACTGAAGCTTTCTTT. Amino acid sequence: CASSFGAGNTEAFF.

This clone has just a few counts. CDR3 coding DNA: TGTGCCAGCAGCGTATACGGGGACCTGGCCGAGCAGTACTTC. Its protein is CASSVYGDLAEQYF. The V call is TRBV9, the J call TRBJ2-7; D is possibly TRBD1 or TRBD2 (5 bases each). Per germline, CDR1 SGDLS and CDR2 YYNGEE. The V end lost 1 base, the J end lost 6 bases, and 14 bases lay between the germline ends. The CDR3 length is 14 residues.

J is TRBJ1-1 and V is TRBV14; unclear D gene. Germline V gene lookup returns CDR1 SGHDN and CDR2 FVKESK. This CDR3 region has 16 residues. The V end was cut by 0 bases, the J end by 1 base, with 12 bases between. The DNA for the CDR3 is TGTGCCAGCAGCCAAGATTGGACCGGAAAGAACACTGAAGCTTTCTTT. It encodes CASSQDWTGKNTEAFF.

CDR3 amino acids: CASSLNSRDGYTF. The CDR3 region has the DNA TGCGCCAGCAGCTTGAACAGTAGGGATGGCTACACCTTC. The chain employs TRBV5-1 and TRBJ1-2; D is uncertain. Germline CDR1 reads SGHRS; CDR2 reads YFSETQ. The CDR3 is 13 residues long. The germline V and J ends were trimmed by 1 base and 6 bases, with 10 bases remaining between them.

This sequence joins TRBV5-1 and TRBJ2-5; D is possibly TRBD1 (6 bases). Between the trimmed V and J ends, which lost 0 bases and 5 bases, there was a span of 20 bases. This CDR3 comprises 17 residues. The germline V gene encodes CDR1 SGHRS and CDR2 YFSETQ. The CDR3 DNA reads as TGCGCCAGCAGCTTGGGGGGCCCGGCAGGGGTCGGGGAGACCCAGTACTTC. Translating gives CASSLGGPAGVGETQYF.

This rearrangement joins TRBV7-3 to TRBJ1-2; possible D gene TRBD1, 5 bases. The CDR3 covers 14 residues. Trimming shortened V by 1 base and J by 4 bases, and 10 bases separated the two germline ends. Germline values: CDR1 SGHTA, CDR2 FQGTGA. The CDR3 loop reads CASSLIAGSYGYTF. The CDR3 DNA reads TGTGCCAGCAGCTTAATTGCAGGGAGCTATGGCTACACCTTC.

This clone has more than one count but fewer than ten. V and J are TRBV27 and TRBJ2-7; 11 nucleotides agree with TRBD1. The CDR3 is 15 residues long. V was pared by 8 bases and J by 4 bases, with 10 bases of the junction left unmatched. Germline CDR1 MNHEY, CDR2 SMNVEV (reference sequence). DNA for the CDR3: TGTGCCAGCTGGGGGGTGGGGGACAGGGGGTACGAGCAGTACTTC. Translating it yields CASWGVGDRGYEQYF.

The chain employs TRBV4-3 and TRBJ1-5; weak D call: TRBD1 (5 bases). Germline V gene lookup returns CDR1 LGHNA and CDR2 YSLEER. CDR3 length equals 17 residues. Trimming took off 0 bases at V and 4 bases at J, with 16 bases between the two ends. CDR3 loop: CASSQDYPAGSNQPQHF. CDR3 DNA: TGCGCCAGCAGCCAAGATTATCCGGCAGGGAGTAATCAGCCCCAGCATTTT.

V is TRBV27 and J is TRBJ2-7; a weak D match, TRBD1 (5 bases). Germline V CDR1 and CDR2: MNHEY, SMNVEV (reference sequence). The CDR3 contains 16 residues. The V end was cut by 2 bases, the J end by 2 bases, with 16 bases between. Here the CDR3 reads CASSLRATEWPYEQYF. The CDR3, as DNA: TGTGCCAGCAGTTTAAGGGCGACAGAATGGCCCTACGAGCAGTACTTC.

The chain employs TRBV10-3 and TRBJ1-3, with D possibly TRBD1 on 6 matching bases. Germline CDR1 and CDR2: ENHRY and SYGVKD. There are 13 residues in the CDR3. Trimming removed 0 bases at V and 7 bases at J, with 7 bases between. In DNA, the CDR3 is TGTGCCATCAGTGAGTCGGGGGGCAACACCATATATTTT. Protein product: CAISESGGNTIYF.

This clone was picked up a small number of times. This chain uses TRBV20-1 with TRBJ1-2; 7 bases are a match to TRBD1. Germline CDR1 is DFQATT and CDR2 is SNEGSKA (reference sequence). J was trimmed by 8 bases and V by 8 bases; bases with no gene match: 8. The CDR3 is 11 amino acids. The CDR3 loop reads CSHRGLRGYTF. CDR3 nucleotides: TGCAGTCACAGGGGCCTGAGGGGCTACACCTTC.

This clone was seen a handful of times. The chain couples TRBV19 to TRBJ1-1; the D gene is possibly TRBD1 (5 bases). The V gene's germline CDR1 is LNHDA and CDR2 SQIVND (reference sequence). The CDR3 is 13 amino acids. The V end was cut by 3 bases, the J end by 8 bases, with 13 bases between. CDR3 nucleotides: TGTGCCAGTAGTATTGGGGGGTTAGGAGAAGCTTTCTTT. Residues: CASSIGGLGEAFF.

This chain joins TRBV6-5 and TRBJ1-5; D is possibly TRBD1 (5 bases). V lost 6 bases and J 4 bases, leaving 16 bases between the germline ends. Germline V CDR1 and CDR2: MNHEY, SVGAGI. The CDR3 totals 15 residues. The CDR3 loop reads CASSQARGGNQPQHF. CDR3 in DNA: TGTGCCAGCAGCCAGGCGCGGGGGGGGAATCAGCCCCAGCATTTT.

The V and J genes are TRBV29-1 and TRBJ1-2, with 10 positions matching TRBD1. CDR3 length equals 19 residues. Germline CDR1 is SQVTM and CDR2 is ANQGSEA. J was trimmed by 4 bases and V by 0 bases; bases with no gene match: 17. CDR3 loop: CSVEDNLGWDRGRVYGYTF. The CDR3 DNA sequence: TGCAGCGTTGAAGATAATCTAGGTTGGGACAGGGGACGGGTCTATGGCTACACCTTC.

This clone was seen once. This sequence joins TRBV30 and TRBJ2-5, with D hard to call. The CDR3 sequence is 10 residues long. Germline CDR1 is GTSNPN and CDR2 is SVGIG (reference sequence). V was cut by 4 bases and J by 5 bases, with 5 bases left in between. CDR3 bases: TGTGCCTGGACTGGGGAGACCCAGTACTTC. Protein: CAWTGETQYF. The variable domain in full, with the rest retrieved from reference TRBV30 and TRBJ2-5, is SQTIHQWPATLVQPVGSPLSLECTVEGTSNPNLYWYRQAAGRGLQLLFYSVGIGQISSEVPQNLSASRPQDRQFILSSKKLLLSDSGFYLCAWTGETQYFGPGTRLLVL.

This clone has more than one count but fewer than ten. The chain is built from TRBV29-1 and TRBJ2-7; maybe TRBD2 (5 bases). Germline V gene data show CDR1 as SQVTM and CDR2 as ANQGSEA. The CDR3 contains 13 residues. Between the trimmed V and J ends, which lost 7 bases and 2 bases, there was a span of 15 bases. CDR3 region: CSASKGLAYEQYF. In nucleotides, the CDR3 is TGCAGCGCTAGCAAGGGTCTAGCCTACGAGCAGTACTTC.

The chain joins TRBV29-1 to TRBJ1-1, with TRBD1 identical over 9 bases. The CDR3 totals 13 residues. V was clipped by 7 bases and J by 1 base; unmatched bases: 4. Germline V CDR1 and CDR2: SQVTM, ANQGSEA. The DNA for the CDR3 is TGCAGCGGTGCGACAGGGGGGAACACTGAAGCTTTCTTT. Translating it yields CSGATGGNTEAFF.

The genes are TRBV13 and TRBJ1-1; D is uncertain. The CDR3 totals 16 residues. Germline V lookup: CDR1 PRHDT, CDR2 FYEKMQ (reference sequence). The V end lost 7 bases, the J end lost 0 bases, and 18 bases lay between the germline ends. The CDR3 loop is CASTREEGALNTEAFF. As DNA, the CDR3 is TGTGCCAGCACCCGAGAGGAGGGAGCCCTGAACACTGAAGCTTTCTTT.

The chain couples TRBV30 to TRBJ1-1; D gene uncertain. CDR3 length: 12 amino acids. V shed 1 base and J shed 11 bases, with 14 bases lying between them. CDR1 is GTSNPN and CDR2 is SVGIG in the germline V gene (reference sequence). CDR3 amino acids: CAWSAKGGEAFF. Written as DNA, the CDR3 is TGTGCCTGGAGTGCGAAGGGTGGGGAGGCTTTCTTT.